The clone carrying this T cell receptor beta chain has just a few counts. This sample was taken from a study of T cells in Graves' hyperthyroidism and ophthalmopathy. For the study at large: Upon initial diagnosis and before any treatment, peripheral blood was collected.

There are 14 residues in the CDR3. Trimming took 0 bases from V and 5 from J, leaving 11 bases between them. Germline V CDR1 and CDR2: SGHRS, YFSETQ. Using RNA transcripts as the source, TCR beta CDR3 regions were amplified. First-round RT-PCR of the TCR CDR3 relied on the HTBI primer set. TCRdb itself ran the multiplex PCR reads through MiXCR, one entry per CDR3 protein. The sample carries about 350,000 distinct CDR3 sequences, about a sixth recorded once. Uncontrolled infection, other autoimmune disease, pregnancy and lactation each barred patients from inclusion. The chain recombines TRBV5-1 with TRBJ2-5; no reliable D call. The source of this sequence is a woman aged 25-40 years with Graves' hyperthyroidism that later progressed to Graves' ophthalmopathy. Material for sequencing was blood. CDR3 nucleotide sequence: TGCGCCAGCAGCTTGGGGCAATTGGAGGAGACCCAGTACTTC. It is translated as CASSLGQLEETQYF.